The text below deals with one T cell receptor beta chain. The data were taken from a study of blood T cell repertoires in COVID-19. TCRdb's copy holds only in-frame clones and misses some; the assay was immunoSEQ multiplex PCR. The table records 90,000 or so clones, about 88% of them present only once. Trimming left V 6 bases short and J 6 bases short, with 20 bases between. This CDR3 comprises 15 residues. Germline CDR1 is MNHEY and CDR2 is SMNVEV (reference sequence). The sequence was obtained from a man aged 55 to 70 with acute or convalescent COVID-19. J is TRBJ1-1 and V is TRBV27, with D hard to call. Sequences were obtained from peripheral blood. The CDR3 DNA reads TGTGCCAGCAGCCCGGCCCCGTTAAGAGCGGCTGAAGCTTTCTTT. Translation gives CASSPAPLRAAEAFF.